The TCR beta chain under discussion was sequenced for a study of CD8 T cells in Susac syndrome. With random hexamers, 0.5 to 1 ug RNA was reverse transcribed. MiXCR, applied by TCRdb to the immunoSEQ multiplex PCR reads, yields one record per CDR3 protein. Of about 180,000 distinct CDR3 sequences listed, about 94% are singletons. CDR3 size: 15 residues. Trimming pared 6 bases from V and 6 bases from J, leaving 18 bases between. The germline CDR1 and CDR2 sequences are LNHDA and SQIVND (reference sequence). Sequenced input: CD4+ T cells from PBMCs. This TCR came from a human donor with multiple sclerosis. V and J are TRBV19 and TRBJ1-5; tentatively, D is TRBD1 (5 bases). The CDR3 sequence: CASRGRGARGQPQHF. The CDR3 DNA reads TGTGCCAGTAGGGGGCGAGGGGCGAGGGGTCAGCCCCAGCATTTT.